This T cell receptor beta chain was sequenced for a study of shared clonotypes between healthy human individuals. This clone has just one count. Its antigen remains unidentified. Looked up from germline, CDR1 is MNHNS and CDR2 is SASEGT. CDR3 length: 17 residues. The V gene lost 4 bases and the J gene lost 5 bases, with 24 bases spanning the gap. Whole-study findings and limits: Non-shared clonotypes had lower generation probabilities than clonotypes shared by all four sorted-subset donors. Clonotype sharing among donors was thought likely to change with sequencing depth. The sharing of 4.5% to 5% of naive CD4 clonotypes was seen across a handful of donors.

The study ran the assay at deep level. Profiling relied on immunoSEQ multiplex PCR, and the TCRdb table lists in-frame clones only, not all of them. Of 2 million to 2.5 million clones in the sample, approximately 93% were seen once. The sequence derives from a man younger than 35 in good health. Some clones in this sample may be carry-over from other donors' samples. What was sequenced was naive CD4+ T cells from PBMCs. Subset given: CD45RA+ positively selected. The J gene is TRBJ2-7, the V gene TRBV6-1; D is ambiguous. As DNA, the CDR3 is TGTGCCAGCAGTGGCTCGTTTATTGGGTCTTTTGGGAACGAGCAGTACTTC. It is translated as CASSGSFIGSFGNEQYF.